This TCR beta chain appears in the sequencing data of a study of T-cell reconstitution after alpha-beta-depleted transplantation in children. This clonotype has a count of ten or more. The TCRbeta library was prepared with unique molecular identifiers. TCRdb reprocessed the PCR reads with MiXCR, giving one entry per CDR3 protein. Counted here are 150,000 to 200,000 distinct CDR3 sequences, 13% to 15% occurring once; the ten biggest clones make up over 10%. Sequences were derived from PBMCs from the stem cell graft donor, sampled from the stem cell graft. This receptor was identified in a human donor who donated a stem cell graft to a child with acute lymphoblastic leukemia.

In nucleotides, the CDR3 is TGCAGCCTACCTAAGGGTGATCGCAATGAGCAGTTCTTC. The encoded protein is CSLPKGDRNEQFF. The chain uses TRBV29-1 and TRBJ2-1, with no clear D. Trimming left V 8 bases short and J 6 bases short, with 17 bases between. Germline V gene data show CDR1 as SQVTM and CDR2 as ANQGSEA. The length of the CDR3 is 13 residues.